This TCR beta chain is drawn from a study of cytomegalovirus exposure and HLA in healthy donors. PCR was performed using 60 Vbeta and 13 Jbeta primers. Sequenced by immunoSEQ multiplex PCR; TCRdb stores in-frame clones only, minus some. The sample has 160,000 or so clones, around 80% seen once. This CDR3 spans 13 amino acids. V shed 7 bases and J shed 2 bases, with 12 bases lying between them. From germline, CDR1 is MNHEY and CDR2 SVGAGI. This clonotype was sampled from a man aged 25-45 years in good health and CMV-seronegative. Sequences were obtained from PBMCs. This chain joins TRBV6-5 and TRBJ2-7; possibly TRBD1 for D (6 bases). The CDR3 here is CASKDRLAYEQYF. CDR3 nucleotide sequence: TGTGCCAGCAAAGACAGGCTGGCCTACGAGCAGTACTTC.